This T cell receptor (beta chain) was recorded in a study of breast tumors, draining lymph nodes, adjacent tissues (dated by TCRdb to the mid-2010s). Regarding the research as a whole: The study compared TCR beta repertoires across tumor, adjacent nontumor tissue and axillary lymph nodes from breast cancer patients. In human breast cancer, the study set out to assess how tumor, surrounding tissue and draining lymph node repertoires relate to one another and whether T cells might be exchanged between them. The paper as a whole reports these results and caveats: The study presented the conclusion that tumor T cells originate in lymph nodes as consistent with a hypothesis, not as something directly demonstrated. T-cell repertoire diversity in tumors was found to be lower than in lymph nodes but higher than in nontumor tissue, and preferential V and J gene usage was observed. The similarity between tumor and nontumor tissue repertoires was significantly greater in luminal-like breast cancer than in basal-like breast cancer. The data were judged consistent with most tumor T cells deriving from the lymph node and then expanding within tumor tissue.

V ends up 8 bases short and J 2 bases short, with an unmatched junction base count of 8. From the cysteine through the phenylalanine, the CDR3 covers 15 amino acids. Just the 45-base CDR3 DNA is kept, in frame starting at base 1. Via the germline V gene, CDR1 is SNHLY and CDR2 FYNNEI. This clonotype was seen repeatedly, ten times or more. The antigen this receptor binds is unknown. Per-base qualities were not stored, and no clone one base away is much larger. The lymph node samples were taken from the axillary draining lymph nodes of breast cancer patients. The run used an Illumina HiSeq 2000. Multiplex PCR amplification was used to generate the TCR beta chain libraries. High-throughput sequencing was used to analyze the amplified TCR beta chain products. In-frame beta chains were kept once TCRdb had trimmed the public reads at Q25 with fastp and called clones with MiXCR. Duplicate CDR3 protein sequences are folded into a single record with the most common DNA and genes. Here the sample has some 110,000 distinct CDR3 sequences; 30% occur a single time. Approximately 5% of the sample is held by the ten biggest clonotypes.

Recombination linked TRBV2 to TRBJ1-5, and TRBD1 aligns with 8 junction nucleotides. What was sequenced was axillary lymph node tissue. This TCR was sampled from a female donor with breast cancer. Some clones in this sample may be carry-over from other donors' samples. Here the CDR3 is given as CASRGAGGGNQPQHF. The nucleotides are TGTGCCAGCCGAGGGGCAGGGGGCGGCAATCAGCCCCAGCATTTT. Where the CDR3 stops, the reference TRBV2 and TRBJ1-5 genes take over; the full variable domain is EPEVTQTPSHQVTQMGQEVILRCVPISNHLYFYWYRQILGQKVEFLVSFYNNEISEKSEIFDDQFSVERPDGSNFTLKIRSTKLEDSAMYFCASRGAGGGNQPQHFGDGTRLSIL.